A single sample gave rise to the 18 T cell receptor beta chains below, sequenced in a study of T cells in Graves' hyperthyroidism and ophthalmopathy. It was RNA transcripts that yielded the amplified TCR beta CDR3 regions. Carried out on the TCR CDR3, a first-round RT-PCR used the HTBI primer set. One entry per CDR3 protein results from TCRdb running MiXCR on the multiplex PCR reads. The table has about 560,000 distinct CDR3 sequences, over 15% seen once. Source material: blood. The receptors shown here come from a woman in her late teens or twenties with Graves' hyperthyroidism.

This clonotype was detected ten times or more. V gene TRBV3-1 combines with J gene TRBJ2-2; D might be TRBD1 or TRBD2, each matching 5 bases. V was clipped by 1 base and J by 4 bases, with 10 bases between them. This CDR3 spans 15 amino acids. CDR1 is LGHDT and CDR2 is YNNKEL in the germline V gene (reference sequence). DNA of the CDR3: TGTGCCAGCAGCCAAGGGAATGGGGGCACCGGGGAGCTGTTTTTT. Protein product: CASSQGNGGTGELFF.

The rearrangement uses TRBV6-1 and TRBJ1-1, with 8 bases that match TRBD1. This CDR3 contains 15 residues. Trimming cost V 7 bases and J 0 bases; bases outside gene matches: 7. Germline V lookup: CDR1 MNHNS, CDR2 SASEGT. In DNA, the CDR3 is TGTGCCAGCACCTGGACAGGGATAATGAACACTGAAGCTTTCTTT. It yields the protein CASTWTGIMNTEAFF.

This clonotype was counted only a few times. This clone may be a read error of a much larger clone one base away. CDR3 sequence reads: CSARTGGYERYF. Here the CDR3 DNA reads TGCAGTGCTAGAACTGGGGGCTACGAGCGGTACTTC. This chain links TRBV20-1 with TRBJ2-7; maybe TRBD1 (6 bases). There are 12 residues in the CDR3. From germline, CDR1 is DFQATT and CDR2 SNEGSKA (reference sequence).

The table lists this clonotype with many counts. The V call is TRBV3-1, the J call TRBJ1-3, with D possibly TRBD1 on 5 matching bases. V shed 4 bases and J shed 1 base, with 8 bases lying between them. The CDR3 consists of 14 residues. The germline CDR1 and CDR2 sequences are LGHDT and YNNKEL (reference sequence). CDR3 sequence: CASSPQGSGNTIYF. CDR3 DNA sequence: TGTGCCAGCAGCCCCCAGGGTTCTGGAAACACCATATATTTT.

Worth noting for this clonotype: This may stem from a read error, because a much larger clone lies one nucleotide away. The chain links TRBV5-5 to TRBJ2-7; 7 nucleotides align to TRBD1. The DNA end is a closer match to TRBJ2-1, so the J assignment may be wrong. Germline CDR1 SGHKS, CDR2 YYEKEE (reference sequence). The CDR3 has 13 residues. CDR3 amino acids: CASSWGTAYEQFF. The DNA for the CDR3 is TGTGCCAGCAGCTGGGGGACAGCCTACGAGCAGTTCTTC.

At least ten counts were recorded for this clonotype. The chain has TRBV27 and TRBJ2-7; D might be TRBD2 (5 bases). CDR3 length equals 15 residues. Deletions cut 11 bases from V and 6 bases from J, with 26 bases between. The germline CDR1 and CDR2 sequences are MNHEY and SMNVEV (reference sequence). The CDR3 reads CAREKTGLFLVEQYF. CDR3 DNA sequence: TGTGCCCGCGAGAAAACTGGACTGTTTCTTGTCGAGCAGTACTTC.

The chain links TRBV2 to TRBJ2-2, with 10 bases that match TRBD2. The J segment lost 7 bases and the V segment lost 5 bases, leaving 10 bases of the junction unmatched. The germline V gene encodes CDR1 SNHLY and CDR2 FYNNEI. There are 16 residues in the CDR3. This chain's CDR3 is CASSYQSGRVDGELFF. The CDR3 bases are TGTGCCAGCAGTTACCAAAGCGGGAGGGTCGACGGGGAGCTGTTTTTT.

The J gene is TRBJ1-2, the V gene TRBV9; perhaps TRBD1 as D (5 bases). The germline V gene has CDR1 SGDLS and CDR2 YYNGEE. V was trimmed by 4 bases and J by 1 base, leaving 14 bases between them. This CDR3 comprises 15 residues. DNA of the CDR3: TGTGCCAGCAGCCAGGGCGATGACGGTAACTATGGCTACACCTTC. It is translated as CASSQGDDGNYGYTF.

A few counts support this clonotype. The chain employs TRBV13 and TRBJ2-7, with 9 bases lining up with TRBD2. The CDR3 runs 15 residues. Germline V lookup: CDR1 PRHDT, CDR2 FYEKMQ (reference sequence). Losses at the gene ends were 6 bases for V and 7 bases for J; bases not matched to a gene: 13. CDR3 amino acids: CASRTGTSRSWEQYF. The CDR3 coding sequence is TGTGCCAGCAGGACGGGGACTAGCCGATCTTGGGAGCAGTACTTC.

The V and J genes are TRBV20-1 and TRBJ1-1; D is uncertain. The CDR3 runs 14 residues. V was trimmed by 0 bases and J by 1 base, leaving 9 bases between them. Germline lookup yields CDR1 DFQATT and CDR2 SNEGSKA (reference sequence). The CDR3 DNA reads TGCAGTGCTAGAGATTTTCGCAGGAACACTGAAGCTTTCTTT. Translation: CSARDFRRNTEAFF.

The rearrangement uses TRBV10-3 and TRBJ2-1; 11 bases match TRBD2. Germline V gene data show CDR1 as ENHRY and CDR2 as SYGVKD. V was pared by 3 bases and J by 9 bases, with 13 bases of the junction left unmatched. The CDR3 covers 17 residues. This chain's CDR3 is CAISDSGTSGLKGEQFF. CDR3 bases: TGTGCCATCAGTGACTCCGGGACTAGCGGCCTAAAGGGTGAGCAGTTCTTC.

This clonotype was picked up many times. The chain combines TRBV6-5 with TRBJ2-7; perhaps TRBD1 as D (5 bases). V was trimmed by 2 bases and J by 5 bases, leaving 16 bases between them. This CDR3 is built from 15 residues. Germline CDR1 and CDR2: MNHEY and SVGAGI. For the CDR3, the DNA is TGTGCCAGCAGTTACGCGACAGCTTCAACCGACGAGCAGTACTTC. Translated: CASSYATASTDEQYF.

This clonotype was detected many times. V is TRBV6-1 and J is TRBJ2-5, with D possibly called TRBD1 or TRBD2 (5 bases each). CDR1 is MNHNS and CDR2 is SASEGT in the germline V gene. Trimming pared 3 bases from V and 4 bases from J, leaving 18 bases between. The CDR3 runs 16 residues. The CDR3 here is CASSDSGTTTGETQYF. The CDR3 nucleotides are TGTGCCAGCAGTGATAGTGGGACCACGACTGGAGAGACCCAGTACTTC.

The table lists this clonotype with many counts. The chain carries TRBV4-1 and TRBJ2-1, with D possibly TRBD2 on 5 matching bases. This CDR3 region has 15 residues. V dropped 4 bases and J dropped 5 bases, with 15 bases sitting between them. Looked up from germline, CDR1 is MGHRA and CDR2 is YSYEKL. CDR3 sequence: CASSPPWKTNNEQFF. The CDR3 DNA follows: TGCGCCAGCAGCCCTCCGTGGAAGACTAACAATGAGCAGTTCTTC.

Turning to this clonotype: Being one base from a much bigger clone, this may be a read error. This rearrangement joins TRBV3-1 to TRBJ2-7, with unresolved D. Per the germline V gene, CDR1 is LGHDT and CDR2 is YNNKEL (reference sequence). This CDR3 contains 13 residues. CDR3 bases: TGTGCCAGCAGTCGACCCGGGCTACGCGAGCGGTACTTC. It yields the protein CASSRPGLRERYF.

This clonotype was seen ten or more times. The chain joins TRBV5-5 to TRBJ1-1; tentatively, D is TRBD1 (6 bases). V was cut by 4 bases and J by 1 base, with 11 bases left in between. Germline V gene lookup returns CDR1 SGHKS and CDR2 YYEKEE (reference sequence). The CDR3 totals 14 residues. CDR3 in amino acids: CASSRDTSNTEAFF. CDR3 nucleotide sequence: TGTGCCAGCAGCCGGGACACATCGAACACTGAAGCTTTCTTT.

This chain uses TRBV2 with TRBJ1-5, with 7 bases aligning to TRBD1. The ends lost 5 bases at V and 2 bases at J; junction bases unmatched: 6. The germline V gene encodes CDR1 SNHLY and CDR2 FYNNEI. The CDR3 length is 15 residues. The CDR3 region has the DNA TGTGCCAGCAGTTATGACAGGGATGGCAATCAGCCCCAGCATTTT. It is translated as CASSYDRDGNQPQHF.

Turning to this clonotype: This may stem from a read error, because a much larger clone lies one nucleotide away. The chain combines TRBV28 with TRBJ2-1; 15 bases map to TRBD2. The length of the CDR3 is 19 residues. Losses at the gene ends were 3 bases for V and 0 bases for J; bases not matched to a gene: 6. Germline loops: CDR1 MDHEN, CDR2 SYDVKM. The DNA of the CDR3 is TGTGCCAGCAGTTTTTTGGGGACTAGCGGGAGGAGCTCCTACAATGAGCAGTTCTTC. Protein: CASSFLGTSGRSSYNEQFF.